What follows are 24 T cell receptor beta chains derived from one specimen sequenced in a study of T cells in Graves' hyperthyroidism and ophthalmopathy. Amplification yielded TCR beta CDR3 regions, with RNA transcripts as the source. In the first-round RT-PCR of the TCR CDR3, the HTBI primer set was used. TCRdb used MiXCR to reprocess the multiplex PCR reads, holding one entry per CDR3 protein. The sample carries 380,000 or so distinct CDR3 sequences, 14% recorded once. The sequenced sample consisted of blood. The receptors derive from a woman in her twenties or thirties with Graves' hyperthyroidism.

This clonotype was detected only a few times. This chain joins TRBV5-1 and TRBJ2-7; 10 bases fit TRBD2. Looked up from germline, CDR1 is SGHRS and CDR2 is YFSETQ. The CDR3 contains 20 residues. The J segment lost 2 bases and the V segment lost 5 bases, leaving 22 bases of the junction unmatched. This chain's CDR3 is CASRSGGTGTSASGTYEQYF. Written as DNA, the CDR3 is TGCGCCAGCAGGTCCGGGGGCACCGGGACTAGCGCCTCTGGGACCTACGAGCAGTACTTC.

This clonotype was found a few times. The chain couples TRBV20-1 to TRBJ2-1; D call uncertain. Germline V CDR1 and CDR2: DFQATT, SNEGSKA (reference sequence). The CDR3 is 15 amino acids. CDR3 sequence reads: CSKSVSLSSYNEQFF. CDR3 in DNA: TGCAGCAAGTCAGTGAGTCTAAGCTCCTACAATGAGCAGTTCTTC.

This clonotype was seen a few times. This chain connects TRBV7-9 to TRBJ2-2, with D tentatively TRBD1 (6 bases). V was pared by 2 bases and J by 1 base, with 11 bases between. The CDR3 extends over 16 amino acids. Germline-derived CDR1 and CDR2 are SEHNR and FQNEAQ (reference sequence). The CDR3 DNA reads TGTGCCAGCAGCTTATTCCAGGGGCGGAACACCGGGGAGCTGTTTTTT. Amino acid sequence: CASSLFQGRNTGELFF.

This clonotype was counted ten times or more. The rearrangement joins TRBV28 to TRBJ1-5; D gene ambiguous. Germline loops: CDR1 MDHEN, CDR2 SYDVKM. This CDR3 region has 14 residues. Trimming stripped 2 bases from V and 4 bases from J, with 9 bases between. CDR3 nucleotide sequence: TGTGCCAGCAGTTTAGAAAAGAGTAATCAGCCCCAGCATTTT. Translation gives CASSLEKSNQPQHF.

This clonotype was recorded at least ten times. This sequence joins TRBV11-2 and TRBJ1-1; D is possibly TRBD1 (5 bases). CDR1 and CDR2 (germline): SGHAT, FQNNGV. The CDR3 is 17 residues long. Trimming left V 3 bases short and J 6 bases short, with 23 bases between. CDR3 nucleotide sequence: TGTGCCAGCAGCTTTTTGGCCCAAAGCCGGGGGTTCGCTGAAGCTTTCTTT. Its protein is CASSFLAQSRGFAEAFF.

This clonotype was found a few times. The rearrangement joins TRBV20-1 to TRBJ2-3, with TRBD2 identical over 11 bases. The V and J ends lost 0 bases and 6 bases, in that order; junction bases with no gene match: 5. Germline CDR1 DFQATT, CDR2 SNEGSKA (reference sequence). There are 15 residues in the CDR3. The CDR3 DNA is TGCAGTGCTAGAGATCCTAGCGGGAGGCCCGATACGCAGTATTTT. Protein: CSARDPSGRPDTQYF.

This clonotype turned up a few times. The rearrangement links TRBV9 to TRBJ1-6; TRBD1 is a possible D gene (5 bases). CDR1 is SGDLS, CDR2 YYNGEE, per germline. The CDR3 is made up of 14 amino acids. The ends were cut back, 4 bases at V and 8 bases at J, with 13 bases in the middle. The CDR3 region is CASSFRDGDSPLHF. For the CDR3, the DNA is TGTGCCAGCAGCTTCCGGGACGGGGATTCACCCCTCCACTTT.

As to this clonotype: A much larger clone is a single base away; this may be a read error. The genes are TRBV9 and TRBJ1-2, with TRBD1 matching over 7 bases. Per the germline V gene, CDR1 is SGDLS and CDR2 is YYNGEE. The CDR3 loop spans 14 amino acids. J gave up 4 bases and V 5 bases, and 8 bases lay outside the gene matches. The CDR3 region is CASRGIGGVYGYTF. The CDR3 bases are TGTGCCAGCAGGGGGATAGGGGGCGTCTATGGCTACACCTTC.

This clonotype is a singleton in its sample. V gene TRBV18 combines with J gene TRBJ2-2; 7 bases agree with TRBD1. Germline values: CDR1 KGHSH, CDR2 LQKENI. The CDR3 length is 15 residues. Unmatched junction bases numbered 13, after V lost 10 bases and J lost 5 bases. CDR3 residues: CATPAGTDPTGELFF. The CDR3 bases are TGTGCCACCCCCGCTGGGACAGACCCGACCGGGGAGCTGTTTTTT.

The rearrangement uses TRBV19 and TRBJ1-1; D not resolved. CDR3 length equals 14 residues. V was trimmed by 4 bases and J by 0 bases, leaving 9 bases between them. Germline CDR1 is LNHDA and CDR2 is SQIVND (reference sequence). The CDR3 protein is CASSSVFMNTEAFF. CDR3 sequence (DNA): TGTGCCAGTAGTAGCGTCTTTATGAACACTGAAGCTTTCTTT.

This clonotype was seen repeatedly, ten times or more. The chain combines TRBV28 with TRBJ1-5; D perhaps matches TRBD1 (5 bases). V lost 4 bases and J 6 bases, leaving 19 bases between the germline ends. The CDR3 has 16 residues. CDR1 is MDHEN and CDR2 is SYDVKM in the germline V gene. CDR3 sequence reads: CASSYRQGLGGQPQHF. Written as DNA, the CDR3 is TGTGCCAGCAGTTATAGGCAGGGCCTGGGGGGTCAGCCCCAGCATTTT.

This clonotype was recorded at least ten times. The chain carries TRBV5-1 and TRBJ1-5; no firm D call. With 0 bases removed from V and 0 bases from J, the gap between germline ends came to 13 bases. Germline values: CDR1 SGHRS, CDR2 YFSETQ. This CDR3 is 17 amino acids long. This chain's CDR3 is CASSLGPRGDSNQPQHF. Written as DNA, the CDR3 is TGCGCCAGCAGCTTGGGCCCACGGGGTGATAGCAATCAGCCCCAGCATTTT.

In this sample, this clonotype turned up many times. J is TRBJ2-5 and V is TRBV28; the match to TRBD2 covers 10 bases. The CDR3 has 14 amino acids. J lost 3 bases, V lost 6 bases, and 4 bases had no gene match. Germline CDR1 is MDHEN and CDR2 is SYDVKM. The chain's CDR3 is CASRPGLAEETQYF. The CDR3 nucleotides read TGTGCCAGCAGACCCGGACTAGCGGAAGAGACCCAGTACTTC.

This clonotype was found many times. The gene calls are TRBV6-1 and TRBJ2-7; 12 bases fit TRBD1. Germline assignment: CDR1 MNHNS and CDR2 SASEGT. V lost 6 bases and J lost 2; bases outside the gene matches: 5. The CDR3 has 15 residues. The CDR3 sequence: CASRGDRGPAYEQYF. CDR3 coding DNA: TGTGCCAGCAGAGGGGACAGGGGGCCTGCCTACGAGCAGTACTTC.

Worth noting for this clonotype: A read error may explain this, as a much larger clone is one base away. The genes are TRBV30 and TRBJ2-1, with a possible D match to TRBD1 (5 bases). The CDR3 runs 16 residues. The ends were cut back, 3 bases at V and 0 bases at J, with 15 bases in the middle. Germline V gene sequence: CDR1 GTSNPN, CDR2 SVGIG (reference sequence). The CDR3 bases are TGTGCCTGGAGGGGAACAGGCTGGAGCTCCTACAATGAGCAGTTCTTC. Translation gives CAWRGTGWSSYNEQFF. The full variable domain, in which reference TRBV30 and TRBJ2-1 provide the parts outside the CDR3, is SQTIHQWPATLVQPVGSPLSLECTVEGTSNPNLYWYRQAAGRGLQLLFYSVGIGQISSEVPQNLSASRPQDRQFILSSKKLLLSDSGFYLCAWRGTGWSSYNEQFFGPGTRLTVL.

The gene calls are TRBV20-1 and TRBJ2-1, with 11 bases lining up with TRBD2. The CDR3 extends over 15 amino acids. Germline lookup yields CDR1 DFQATT and CDR2 SNEGSKA (reference sequence). The V and J ends lost 4 bases and 2 bases, in that order; junction bases with no gene match: 4. The CDR3 loop reads CSATPTSGTYNEQFF. In nucleotides, the CDR3 is TGCAGTGCTACCCCGACTAGCGGGACCTACAATGAGCAGTTCTTC.

The chain recombines TRBV5-1 with TRBJ2-1; no definite D call. Trimming stripped 4 bases from V and 2 bases from J, with 13 bases between. The CDR3 spans 15 residues. Germline CDR1 and CDR2: SGHRS and YFSETQ. The CDR3 DNA sequence: TGCGCCAGCAGCCCCGCCGGTGAGCCCTACAATGAGCAGTTCTTC. Amino acids: CASSPAGEPYNEQFF.

The rearrangement links TRBV28 to TRBJ2-3; D might be TRBD2 (5 bases). The CDR3 runs to 14 residues. Germline CDR1 MDHEN, CDR2 SYDVKM. The ends were cut back, 9 bases at V and 1 base at J, with 14 bases in the middle. CDR3 nucleotide sequence: TGTGCCAGTGGGAGAAACGGAGGCACAGATACGCAGTATTTT. It is translated as CASGRNGGTDTQYF. Full variable domain (rest looked up from reference TRBV28 and TRBJ2-3): DVKVTQSSRYLVKRTGEKVFLECVQDMDHENMFWYRQDPGLGLRLIYFSYDVKMKEKGDIPEGYSVSREKKERFSLILESASTNQTSMYLCASGRNGGTDTQYFGPGTRLTVL.

This clonotype has a count of ten or more. This chain connects TRBV12-3 or TRBV12-4 to TRBJ2-2, with D maybe TRBD1 (5 bases). The CDR3 runs to 12 residues. Trimming took off 11 bases at V and 5 bases at J, with 12 bases between the two ends. The CDR3: CAARQPTGELFF. DNA for the CDR3: TGTGCCGCCCGACAGCCAACCGGGGAGCTGTTTTTT.

The sample holds a few counts of this clonotype. The CDR3, as DNA: TGCGCCAGCAGCCGCGACAGGGTCGATGGCTACACCTTC. Its protein is CASSRDRVDGYTF. The chain recombines TRBV5-1 with TRBJ1-2; 7 positions match TRBD1. Looked up from germline, CDR1 is SGHRS and CDR2 is YFSETQ. Unmatched junction bases numbered 6, after V lost 4 bases and J lost 6 bases. This CDR3 has 13 amino acids.

This clonotype came up a few times. This chain joins TRBV20-1 and TRBJ2-1; D gene uncertain. CDR3 size: 15 residues. V shed 5 bases and J shed 0 bases, with 14 bases lying between them. Per germline, CDR1 DFQATT and CDR2 SNEGSKA (reference sequence). The DNA for the CDR3 is TGCAGTGCTCCCCATCCCGGTAGCTCCTACAATGAGCAGTTCTTC. As protein: CSAPHPGSSYNEQFF.

V is TRBV30 and J is TRBJ2-7, with 11 bases lining up with TRBD1. Trimming took 3 bases from V and 7 from J; bases not matched to a gene: 11. The CDR3 runs 15 residues. CDR1 and CDR2 from the germline V gene are GTSNPN and SVGIG (reference sequence). Written as DNA, the CDR3 is TGTGCCTGGAGCCCCTTCACCGGGACAGGGGGAGAGCAGTACTTC. Translated: CAWSPFTGTGGEQYF.

The sample holds many counts of this clonotype. J is TRBJ2-7 and V is TRBV30, with TRBD2 identical over 11 bases. V trimming: 0 bases; J trimming: 5 bases; junction bases outside the gene matches: 3. This CDR3 contains 14 residues. The V gene's germline CDR1 is GTSNPN and CDR2 SVGIG (reference sequence). The CDR3 protein is CAWSVLAGDHEQYF. In DNA form, the CDR3 reads TGTGCCTGGAGTGTACTAGCGGGAGACCACGAGCAGTACTTC. Combining the CDR3 with reference TRBV30 and TRBJ2-7 gives the whole variable domain SQTIHQWPATLVQPVGSPLSLECTVEGTSNPNLYWYRQAAGRGLQLLFYSVGIGQISSEVPQNLSASRPQDRQFILSSKKLLLSDSGFYLCAWSVLAGDHEQYFGPGTRLTVT.

In its sample, this clonotype was seen many times. The CDR3 reads CSANEGGSTEAFF. In nucleotides, the CDR3 is TGCAGTGCCAACGAGGGGGGTAGCACTGAAGCTTTCTTT. V is TRBV20-1 and J is TRBJ1-1, with D tentatively TRBD1 (6 bases). Germline values: CDR1 DFQATT, CDR2 SNEGSKA (reference sequence). V shed 6 bases and J shed 4 bases, with 15 bases lying between them. This CDR3 region has 13 residues.